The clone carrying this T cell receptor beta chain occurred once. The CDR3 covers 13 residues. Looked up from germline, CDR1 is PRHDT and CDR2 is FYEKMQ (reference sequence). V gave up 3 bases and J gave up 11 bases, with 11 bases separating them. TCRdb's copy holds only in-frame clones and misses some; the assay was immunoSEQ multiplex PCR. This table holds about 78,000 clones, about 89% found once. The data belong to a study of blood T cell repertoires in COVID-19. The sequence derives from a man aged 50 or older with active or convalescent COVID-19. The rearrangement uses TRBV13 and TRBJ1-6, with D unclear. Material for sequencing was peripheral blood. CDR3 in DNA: TGTGCCAGCAGCTTGGACGAACTAGCACCCCTCCACTTT. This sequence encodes CASSLDELAPLHF.